This T cell receptor beta chain emerged from a study of spatial heterogeneity in lung cancer. TCRdb used MiXCR to reprocess the 5' RACE reads, holding one entry per CDR3 protein. The sample consists of approximately 10,000 distinct CDR3 sequences, 6% to 7.5% of them appearing once. V lost 7 bases to trimming and J lost 5 bases, with 14 bases between them. This CDR3 comprises 13 residues. Relative to its sample, this clonotype is medium-sized. Time point in this sample: sample taken at primary tumor resection. Sequenced here: normal lung tissue next to the tumor, sampled at surgery. The genes are TRBV12-3 or TRBV12-4 and TRBJ2-5; D is unresolved. This TCR derives from a male donor with early-stage non-small cell lung cancer. Written as DNA, the CDR3 is TGTGCCAGCACCCCACGTCCCACGGAGACCCAGTACTTC. Residues: CASTPRPTETQYF.